This is a list of T cell receptor beta chains from one sample in a study of CD8+CD57+ T cells in acquired aplastic anemia. TCRdb re-derived calls from the reads in MiXCR, one entry per CDR3 protein. The sample holds some 180,000 distinct CDR3 sequences; approximately 49% are singletons and the top ten take under 3.5%. Material: sorted CD4+, CD8+, or CD8+CD57+ T cells (not recorded which) from PBMCs. The receptors originated from a human donor in good health. Both conserved end residues are part of each CDR3. The order of the fields is clone size, D gene, J gene, V gene, CDR3 DNA, CDR3 protein. The D gene is left open where the match is weak. Clone size is stated in some rows and not others, as once, few, many or a class when expanded.

clone size: .; D gene: .; J gene: TRBJ2-5; V gene: TRBV15; CDR3 DNA: TGTGCCACCAGCCGGGTTTCTGGGAGTTTCCAAGAGACCCAGTACTTC; CDR3 protein: CATSRVSGSFQETQYF
clone size: .; D gene: .; J gene: TRBJ2-3; V gene: TRBV15; CDR3 DNA: TGTGCCACCAGCAGAGAACAGGGCAGTCCCACAGATACGCAGTATTTT; CDR3 protein: CATSREQGSPTDTQYF
clone size: .; D gene: .; J gene: TRBJ1-6; V gene: TRBV29-1; CDR3 DNA: TGCAGCGTTGGATACGGGGGCAAGGGTTCACCCCTCCACTTT; CDR3 protein: CSVGYGGKGSPLHF
clone size: few; D gene: .; J gene: TRBJ1-1; V gene: TRBV18; CDR3 DNA: TGTGCCAGCTCACCACCGAAAGGGGGGACTGAAGCTTTCTTT; CDR3 protein: CASSPPKGGTEAFF
clone size: .; D gene: TRBD2; J gene: TRBJ2-1; V gene: TRBV2; CDR3 DNA: TGTGCCAGCAGGACTAGCGGGGGTTACAATGAGCAGTTCTTC; CDR3 protein: CASRTSGGYNEQFF
clone size: many; D gene: TRBD2; J gene: TRBJ2-2; V gene: TRBV2; CDR3 DNA: TGTGCCAGCAGTGAAAATAGCGGGGGGAACACCGGGGAGCTGTTTTTT; CDR3 protein: CASSENSGGNTGELFF
clone size: many; D gene: .; J gene: TRBJ2-3; V gene: TRBV12-3/TRBV12-4; CDR3 DNA: TGTGCCAGCAGTTTAGACAGCCTACGCACAGATACGCAGTATTTT; CDR3 protein: CASSLDSLRTDTQYF
clone size: .; D gene: .; J gene: TRBJ2-3; V gene: TRBV10-3; CDR3 DNA: TGTGCCATCCTTGGGACAGATACGCAGTATTTT; CDR3 protein: CAILGTDTQYF
clone size: few; D gene: TRBD2; J gene: TRBJ2-7; V gene: TRBV18; CDR3 DNA: TGTGCCAGCTCACCTGGACTAGCGGGACGCTACGAGCAGTACTTC; CDR3 protein: CASSPGLAGRYEQYF
clone size: few; D gene: .; J gene: TRBJ1-1; V gene: TRBV7-2; CDR3 DNA: TGTGCCAGCAGCTTAGGCGGGGTTGAAGCTTTCTTT; CDR3 protein: CASSLGGVEAFF
clone size: .; D gene: TRBD1; J gene: TRBJ1-2; V gene: TRBV9; CDR3 DNA: TGTGCCAGCAGCGTAGGCGGCGGAGGACAGGGGTTCCCCACTAACTATGGCTACACCTTC; CDR3 protein: CASSVGGGGQGFPTNYGYTF
clone size: many; D gene: TRBD1; J gene: TRBJ1-4; V gene: TRBV5-4; CDR3 DNA: TGTGCCAGCAGTAAGACAGGGGCATCAACTAATGAAAAACTGTTTTTT; CDR3 protein: CASSKTGASTNEKLFF
clone size: once; D gene: .; J gene: TRBJ1-4; V gene: TRBV15; CDR3 DNA: TGTGCCACCAGCACCCGACCTGGAACTAATGAAAAACTGTTTTTT; CDR3 protein: CATSTRPGTNEKLFF
clone size: .; D gene: TRBD2; J gene: TRBJ2-1; V gene: TRBV11-1; CDR3 DNA: TGTGCCAGCAGCTTTGTCGGGGGGGCCGGGTCGAATGAGCAGTTCTTC; CDR3 protein: CASSFVGGAGSNEQFF
clone size: .; D gene: .; J gene: TRBJ1-5; V gene: TRBV6-5; CDR3 DNA: TGTGCCAGCAGTTCCCAGCAATATAGCAATCAGCCCCAGCATTTT; CDR3 protein: CASSSQQYSNQPQHF
clone size: .; D gene: TRBD1; J gene: TRBJ1-4; V gene: TRBV7-7; CDR3 DNA: TGTGCTAGCAGCCCACAGGGGACTGAAAAACTGTTTTTT; CDR3 protein: CASSPQGTEKLFF
clone size: .; D gene: .; J gene: TRBJ2-1; V gene: TRBV2; CDR3 DNA: TGTGCCAGCACCATGAGGGGGACAAATGAGCAGTTCTTC; CDR3 protein: CASTMRGTNEQFF
clone size: .; D gene: .; J gene: TRBJ1-6; V gene: TRBV24-1; CDR3 DNA: TGTGCCACCACGGCTTCGTATAATTCACCCCTCCACTTT; CDR3 protein: CATTASYNSPLHF
clone size: .; D gene: TRBD1; J gene: TRBJ2-1; V gene: TRBV10-2; CDR3 DNA: TGCGCCAGCAGTGCTCAAGGACAGGGCCCCTACAATGAGCAGTTCTTC; CDR3 protein: CASSAQGQGPYNEQFF
clone size: .; D gene: .; J gene: TRBJ1-2; V gene: TRBV7-2; CDR3 DNA: TGTGCCAGCAGCTTAGCAGGGGCCGGCTATGGCTACACCTTC; CDR3 protein: CASSLAGAGYGYTF
clone size: .; D gene: TRBD1; J gene: TRBJ2-7; V gene: TRBV20-1; CDR3 DNA: TGCAGTGCCCGGACGAGGGGGCAAGGGGAGCAGTACTTC; CDR3 protein: CSARTRGQGEQYF
clone size: many; D gene: .; J gene: TRBJ2-3; V gene: TRBV20-1; CDR3 DNA: TGCAGTGCCCCTCGGAGTGGCACAGATACGCAGTATTTT; CDR3 protein: CSAPRSGTDTQYF
clone size: .; D gene: TRBD2; J gene: TRBJ2-3; V gene: TRBV11-1; CDR3 DNA: TGTGCCAGCAGCTTCCGATCAGCGGGGAGAGATACGCAGTATTTT; CDR3 protein: CASSFRSAGRDTQYF
clone size: .; D gene: .; J gene: TRBJ1-2; V gene: TRBV7-2; CDR3 DNA: TGTGCCAGCAGCTTAAAGAACAGCCTTGGCTACACCTTC; CDR3 protein: CASSLKNSLGYTF
clone size: few; D gene: TRBD2; J gene: TRBJ2-1; V gene: TRBV12-3/TRBV12-4; CDR3 DNA: TGTGCCAGCAGTGTTAGAACCCTAGCGGGAAGGGGGGAGCAGTTCTTC; CDR3 protein: CASSVRTLAGRGEQFF
clone size: many; D gene: .; J gene: TRBJ2-1; V gene: TRBV20-1; CDR3 DNA: TGCAGTGCAACGCGGGACTCGATGTACAATGAGCAGTTCTTC; CDR3 protein: CSATRDSMYNEQFF
clone size: many; D gene: TRBD1; J gene: TRBJ1-4; V gene: TRBV19; CDR3 DNA: TGTGCCAGTAGTATAAGGACAGGTGATAATGAAAAACTGTTTTTT; CDR3 protein: CASSIRTGDNEKLFF
clone size: .; D gene: TRBD2; J gene: TRBJ2-1; V gene: TRBV7-8; CDR3 DNA: TGTGCCAGCAGCTTATTACTAGCGGGAGGTTTCGATGAGCAGTTCTTC; CDR3 protein: CASSLLLAGGFDEQFF
clone size: .; D gene: TRBD2; J gene: TRBJ2-1; V gene: TRBV20-1; CDR3 DNA: TGCAGTGCCTCCCCGCCAAGACTAGCTCGCAATGAGCAGTTCTTC; CDR3 protein: CSASPPRLARNEQFF
clone size: .; D gene: TRBD1; J gene: TRBJ1-2; V gene: TRBV2; CDR3 DNA: TGTGCCAGCAGTGAAGAGACAGGGGACTATGGCTACACCTTC; CDR3 protein: CASSEETGDYGYTF
clone size: .; D gene: .; J gene: TRBJ2-2; V gene: TRBV7-9; CDR3 DNA: TGTGCCAGCGGCCGAACGTGGGCCGGGGAGCTGTTTTTT; CDR3 protein: CASGRTWAGELFF
clone size: .; D gene: TRBD1; J gene: TRBJ1-3; V gene: TRBV29-1; CDR3 DNA: TGCAGCGTTGTAGCGCAGGGGGCTGGAAACACCATATATTTT; CDR3 protein: CSVVAQGAGNTIYF
clone size: many; D gene: .; J gene: TRBJ2-7; V gene: TRBV20-1; CDR3 DNA: TGCAGTGCCCTATATTACTACGAGCAGTACTTC; CDR3 protein: CSALYYYEQYF
clone size: .; D gene: TRBD1; J gene: TRBJ2-2; V gene: TRBV11-1; CDR3 DNA: TGTGCCAGCAGCTTAGCTTCCGGGACAGGGCGCACCGGGGAGCTGTTTTTT; CDR3 protein: CASSLASGTGRTGELFF
clone size: .; D gene: TRBD1; J gene: TRBJ2-7; V gene: TRBV10-3; CDR3 DNA: TGTGCCATCAGTGCCGGACAGGTGAGCTCCTACGAGCAGTACTTC; CDR3 protein: CAISAGQVSSYEQYF
clone size: many; D gene: TRBD1; J gene: TRBJ1-5; V gene: TRBV10-3; CDR3 DNA: TGTGCCATCAAAGACAAGTGGGGACAGAGCAATCAGCCCCAGCATTTT; CDR3 protein: CAIKDKWGQSNQPQHF
clone size: .; D gene: TRBD1; J gene: TRBJ1-2; V gene: TRBV12-3/TRBV12-4; CDR3 DNA: TGTGCCAGCAGACAGGGGCTTGGAGGCTACACCTTC; CDR3 protein: CASRQGLGGYTF
clone size: once; D gene: .; J gene: TRBJ1-2; V gene: TRBV19; CDR3 DNA: TGTGCCAGTAGTAACTTCTATGGCTACACCTTC; CDR3 protein: CASSNFYGYTF
clone size: many; D gene: TRBD2; J gene: TRBJ2-5; V gene: TRBV6-2/TRBV6-3; CDR3 DNA: TGTGCCAGCAGGACTAGCGCACAAGAGACCCAGTACTTC; CDR3 protein: CASRTSAQETQYF
clone size: .; D gene: .; J gene: TRBJ2-7; V gene: TRBV4-2; CDR3 DNA: TGTGCCAGCAGCCAAGAGGGCCGCGAGCAGTACTTC; CDR3 protein: CASSQEGREQYF
clone size: .; D gene: TRBD1; J gene: TRBJ2-7; V gene: TRBV4-1; CDR3 DNA: TGCGCCAGCAGCCAACCAGGGGGAAGCTCCTACGAGCAGTACTTC; CDR3 protein: CASSQPGGSSYEQYF
clone size: .; D gene: .; J gene: TRBJ2-7; V gene: TRBV2; CDR3 DNA: TGTGCCAGCAGTGTGGGGGACTCCTACGAGCAGCACTTC; CDR3 protein: CASSVGDSYEQHF
clone size: .; D gene: TRBD1; J gene: TRBJ1-1; V gene: TRBV28; CDR3 DNA: TGTGCCAGCAGTTTACACAGGGGATTTTCTGAAGCTTTCTTT; CDR3 protein: CASSLHRGFSEAFF
clone size: .; D gene: .; J gene: TRBJ2-1; V gene: TRBV20-1; CDR3 DNA: TGCAGTGCTAGTTTCCCCAGTTTTAATGAGCAGTTCTTC; CDR3 protein: CSASFPSFNEQFF
clone size: .; D gene: .; J gene: TRBJ1-2; V gene: TRBV20-1; CDR3 DNA: TGCAGTGCTATCCTGGACCAGGGAGGCTACACCTTC; CDR3 protein: CSAILDQGGYTF
clone size: few; D gene: .; J gene: TRBJ2-3; V gene: TRBV7-8; CDR3 DNA: TGTGCCAGCAGCACCGCAGGAGATACGCAGTATTTT; CDR3 protein: CASSTAGDTQYF
clone size: .; D gene: TRBD2; J gene: TRBJ2-7; V gene: TRBV15; CDR3 DNA: TGTGCCACCAGCAGCGTTTCTAGCGGGAGCTACGAGCAGTACTTC; CDR3 protein: CATSSVSSGSYEQYF
clone size: .; D gene: .; J gene: TRBJ2-7; V gene: TRBV7-6; CDR3 DNA: TGTGCCAGCAGCCAGGCACCTAACTCCTCCTACGAGCAGTACTTC; CDR3 protein: CASSQAPNSSYEQYF
clone size: .; D gene: .; J gene: TRBJ1-2; V gene: TRBV19; CDR3 DNA: TGTGCCAGTAGTATGCGAGAGGAGGGGGAGGCTAACTATGGCTACACCTTC; CDR3 protein: CASSMREEGEANYGYTF
clone size: .; D gene: .; J gene: TRBJ2-7; V gene: TRBV7-9; CDR3 DNA: TGTGCCAGCAGCTTAGCTGGGGCTAGCGTCCACGAGCAGTACTTC; CDR3 protein: CASSLAGASVHEQYF
clone size: .; D gene: TRBD2; J gene: TRBJ2-1; V gene: TRBV12-3/TRBV12-4; CDR3 DNA: TGTGCCAGCACCCCGGGACTAGCTCAACTCGGGTATGAGCAGTTCTTC; CDR3 protein: CASTPGLAQLGYEQFF
clone size: .; D gene: TRBD2; J gene: TRBJ2-2; V gene: TRBV2; CDR3 DNA: TGTGCCAGCGGTTCATGGACTAGCACAGATACGGGGGAGCTGTTTTTT; CDR3 protein: CASGSWTSTDTGELFF
clone size: many; D gene: TRBD2; J gene: TRBJ2-7; V gene: TRBV10-3; CDR3 DNA: TGTGCCATCAGTGCCGGGACTAGCGGGGTCTACGAGCAGTACTTC; CDR3 protein: CAISAGTSGVYEQYF
clone size: .; D gene: .; J gene: TRBJ1-4; V gene: TRBV7-2; CDR3 DNA: TGTGCCAGCAGCTTAAGCCAGGGGAGGGAAAAACTGTTTTTT; CDR3 protein: CASSLSQGREKLFF
clone size: many; D gene: .; J gene: TRBJ1-2; V gene: TRBV7-9; CDR3 DNA: TGTGCCAGCTCGGGGGTTGGCTACACCTTC; CDR3 protein: CASSGVGYTF